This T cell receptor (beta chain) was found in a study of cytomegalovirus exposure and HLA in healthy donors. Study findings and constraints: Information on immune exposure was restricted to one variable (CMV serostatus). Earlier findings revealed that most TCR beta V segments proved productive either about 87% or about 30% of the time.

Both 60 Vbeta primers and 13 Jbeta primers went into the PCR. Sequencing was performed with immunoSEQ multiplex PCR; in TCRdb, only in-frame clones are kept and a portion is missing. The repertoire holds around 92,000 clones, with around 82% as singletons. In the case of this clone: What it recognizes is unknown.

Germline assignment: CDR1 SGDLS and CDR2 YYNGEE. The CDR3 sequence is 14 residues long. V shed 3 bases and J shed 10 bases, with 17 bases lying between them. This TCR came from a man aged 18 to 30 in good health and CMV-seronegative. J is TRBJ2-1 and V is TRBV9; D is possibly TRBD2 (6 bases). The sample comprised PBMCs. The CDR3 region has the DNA TGTGCCAGCAGCGACGGGGGTAGTGATGGAGAGCAGTTCTTC. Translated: CASSDGGSDGEQFF.